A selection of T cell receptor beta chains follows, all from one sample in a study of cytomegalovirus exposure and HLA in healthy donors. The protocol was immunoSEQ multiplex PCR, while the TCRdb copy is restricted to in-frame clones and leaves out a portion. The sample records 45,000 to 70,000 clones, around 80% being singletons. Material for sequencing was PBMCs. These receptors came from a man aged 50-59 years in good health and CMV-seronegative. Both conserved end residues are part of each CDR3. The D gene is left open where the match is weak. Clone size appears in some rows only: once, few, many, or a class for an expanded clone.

CDR3: CASSAGTGSYEQFF; DNA: TGTGCCAGCAGCGCCGGGACAGGTAGTTATGAGCAGTTCTTC; V: TRBV9; D: TRBD1; J: TRBJ2-1; size: NA
CDR3: CASSLGDRGANEKLFF; DNA: TGTGCCAGCAGCTTAGGGGACAGGGGTGCTAATGAAAAACTGTTTTTT; V: TRBV9; D: TRBD1; J: TRBJ1-4; size: NA
CDR3: CASSRSGTGELFF; DNA: TGTGCCAGTAGTAGATCCGGCACCGGGGAGCTGTTTTTT; V: TRBV19; D: NA; J: TRBJ2-2; size: NA
CDR3: CASRKGSTDTQYF; DNA: TGTGCCAGCAGGAAGGGGTCCACAGATACGCAGTATTTT; V: TRBV2; D: NA; J: TRBJ2-3; size: NA
CDR3: CATSRDGRGAYNEQFF; DNA: TGTGCCACCAGCAGAGATGGTCGGGGGGCGTACAATGAGCAGTTCTTC; V: TRBV15; D: NA; J: TRBJ2-1; size: NA
CDR3: CASSYDRGAEAFF; DNA: TGTGCCAGCAGTTATGACAGAGGCGCTGAAGCTTTCTTT; V: TRBV6-5; D: NA; J: TRBJ1-1; size: NA
CDR3: CASSLLTGANEKLFF; DNA: TGTGCCAGCAGCTTGTTGACAGGGGCTAATGAAAAACTGTTTTTT; V: TRBV7-9; D: TRBD1; J: TRBJ1-4; size: NA
CDR3: CASGPLAPGSGFPGTF; DNA: TGTGCTAGTGGTCCCCTGGCCCCCGGGAGCGGGTTTCCCGGCACCTTC; V: TRBV12-5; D: NA; J: TRBJ1-2; size: NA
CDR3: CASGLRAGGGQPQHF; DNA: TGTGCTAGTGGTTTGCGGGCAGGGGGCGGTCAGCCCCAGCATTTT; V: TRBV12-5; D: TRBD1; J: TRBJ1-5; size: NA
CDR3: CASSLGTREAYGYTF; DNA: TGTGCCAGCAGCTTAGGGACAAGGGAAGCCTATGGCTACACCTTC; V: TRBV7-9; D: NA; J: TRBJ1-2; size: NA
CDR3: CASTARGGPSYNEQFF; DNA: TGTGCCAGCACAGCCCGGGGGGGGCCTTCCTACAATGAGCAGTTCTTC; V: TRBV14; D: TRBD2; J: TRBJ2-1; size: NA
CDR3: CASSLANPGIYGYTF; DNA: TGTGCCAGCAGTTTAGCCAACCCAGGGATCTATGGCTACACCTTC; V: TRBV27; D: NA; J: TRBJ1-2; size: NA
CDR3: CASRQTGGAYGYTF; DNA: TGCGCCAGCAGACAAACAGGGGGCGCCTATGGCTACACCTTC; V: TRBV4-1; D: TRBD1; J: TRBJ1-2; size: NA
CDR3: CASSLRNPAGQGNTEAFF; DNA: TGTGCCAGCAGCTTGAGAAACCCGGCGGGACAGGGGAACACTGAAGCTTTCTTT; V: TRBV5-8; D: TRBD1; J: TRBJ1-1; size: NA
CDR3: CASSINRGNTGELFF; DNA: TGTGCCAGTAGTATAAACAGGGGGAACACCGGGGAGCTGTTTTTT; V: TRBV19; D: TRBD1; J: TRBJ2-2; size: NA
CDR3: CATSRGAMSSYEQYF; DNA: TGTGCCACCAGCAGAGGGGCTATGAGCTCCTACGAGCAGTACTTC; V: TRBV15; D: NA; J: TRBJ2-7; size: NA
CDR3: CASSLATVNYGYTF; DNA: TGTGCCAGCAGCTTGGCGACAGTAAACTATGGCTACACCTTC; V: TRBV5-8; D: NA; J: TRBJ1-2; size: NA
CDR3: CASSERGMNTEAFF; DNA: TGTGCCAGCAGTGAAAGAGGTATGAACACTGAAGCTTTCTTT; V: TRBV2; D: NA; J: TRBJ1-1; size: NA
CDR3: CASSLGTRSSEQYF; DNA: TGTGCCAGTAGTTTGGGGACTAGATCTTCTGAGCAGTACTTC; V: TRBV19; D: TRBD2; J: TRBJ2-7; size: NA
CDR3: CASLYRGLNTEAFF; DNA: TGTGCCAGTCTGTACAGGGGACTGAACACTGAAGCTTTCTTT; V: TRBV2; D: TRBD1; J: TRBJ1-1; size: NA
CDR3: CATSRDRGVYGYTF; DNA: TGTGCCACCAGCAGGGACAGGGGAGTCTATGGCTACACCTTC; V: TRBV15; D: TRBD1; J: TRBJ1-2; size: NA
CDR3: CASSSTGPGTSDTGELFF; DNA: TGTGCCAGCAGCTCCACCGGTCCCGGGACATCTGACACCGGGGAGCTGTTTTTT; V: TRBV11-3; D: NA; J: TRBJ2-2; size: NA
CDR3: CASSPPHNRGSRYTF; DNA: TGTGCCAGCAGCCCCCCCCACAACAGGGGGAGTCGCTACACCTTC; V: TRBV6-5; D: TRBD1; J: TRBJ1-2; size: NA
CDR3: CASSLYTGGTDTQYF; DNA: TGTGCCAGCAGCCTATATACGGGGGGGACAGATACGCAGTATTTT; V: TRBV5-4; D: TRBD2; J: TRBJ2-3; size: NA
CDR3: CASSLEIQGRGTEAFF; DNA: TGTGCCAGCAGCTTGGAAATACAGGGAAGAGGCACTGAAGCTTTCTTT; V: TRBV5-4; D: NA; J: TRBJ1-1; size: NA
CDR3: CASSLGRTNEKLFF; DNA: TGCGCCAGCAGCTTAGGGAGAACTAATGAAAAACTGTTTTTT; V: TRBV5-1; D: NA; J: TRBJ1-4; size: NA
CDR3: CASSAGQGYNSPLHF; DNA: TGTGCCAGCAGCGCGGGACAGGGATACAATTCACCCCTCCACTTT; V: TRBV9; D: TRBD1; J: TRBJ1-6; size: NA
CDR3: CASSVGSVGGDYEQYF; DNA: TGTGCCAGCAGCGTAGGGAGCGTAGGGGGGGACTACGAGCAGTACTTC; V: TRBV9; D: NA; J: TRBJ2-7; size: NA
CDR3: CATAGNTEAFF; DNA: TGTGCGACGGCGGGGAACACTGAAGCTTTCTTT; V: TRBV6-6; D: NA; J: TRBJ1-1; size: NA
CDR3: CASSVQVRTAINEKLFF; DNA: TGTGCCAGCAGCGTACAAGTGAGGACAGCCATTAATGAAAAACTGTTTTTT; V: TRBV9; D: NA; J: TRBJ1-4; size: NA
CDR3: CASSTTTGGREQYF; DNA: TGCGCCAGCAGCACGACGACAGGGGGACGCGAGCAGTACTTC; V: TRBV5-1; D: TRBD1; J: TRBJ2-7; size: NA
CDR3: CASSERTGTTEAFF; DNA: TGTGCCAGCAGTGAGCGGACAGGGACGACTGAAGCTTTCTTT; V: TRBV6-1; D: TRBD1; J: TRBJ1-1; size: NA
CDR3: CASSSGTGINQPQHF; DNA: TGTGCCAGCAGCTCCGGGACAGGGATCAATCAGCCCCAGCATTTT; V: TRBV5-4; D: TRBD1; J: TRBJ1-5; size: NA
CDR3: CASIGEDGTGTWGYTF; DNA: TGTGCCAGTATTGGAGAGGACGGGACAGGGACCTGGGGCTACACCTTC; V: TRBV19; D: TRBD1; J: TRBJ1-2; size: NA
CDR3: CASSLSSGGKNYGYTF; DNA: TGTGCCAGCAGCTTATCAAGCGGCGGAAAAAACTATGGCTACACCTTC; V: TRBV11-2; D: NA; J: TRBJ1-2; size: few
CDR3: CASSLAPTGVYGYTF; DNA: TGTGCCAGCAGCTTGGCCCCGACAGGGGTTTATGGCTACACCTTC; V: TRBV5-4; D: TRBD1; J: TRBJ1-2; size: NA
CDR3: CASSEGLAGGINEQFF; DNA: TGTGCCAGCAGCGAGGGACTAGCGGGGGGCATCAATGAGCAGTTCTTC; V: TRBV5-8; D: TRBD2; J: TRBJ2-1; size: NA
CDR3: CASSLGDRDPRPNSPLHF; DNA: TGTGCCAGCAGTCTAGGGGACAGGGACCCTCGTCCGAATTCACCCCTCCACTTT; V: TRBV28; D: TRBD1; J: TRBJ1-6; size: NA
CDR3: CASSLAGANTEAFF; DNA: TGTGCCAGCAGTTTGGCAGGGGCGAACACTGAAGCTTTCTTT; V: TRBV6-6; D: NA; J: TRBJ1-1; size: NA
CDR3: CASRDSLRNQPQHF; DNA: TGCGCCAGCAGGGATAGCCTACGGAATCAGCCCCAGCATTTT; V: TRBV10-2; D: NA; J: TRBJ1-5; size: once
CDR3: CASSLLGALHEQYF; DNA: TGTGCCAGCAGCTTACTCGGTGCTCTGCACGAGCAGTACTTC; V: TRBV13; D: NA; J: TRBJ2-7; size: NA
CDR3: CASSSSGQGVGNTIYF; DNA: TGTGCCAGCAGTTCATCGGGACAGGGGGTCGGAAACACCATATATTTT; V: TRBV6-5; D: TRBD1; J: TRBJ1-3; size: NA
CDR3: CASIFRVGQTQYF; DNA: TGTGCCAGCATTTTCAGGGTAGGGCAGACCCAGTACTTC; V: TRBV2; D: NA; J: TRBJ2-5; size: NA
CDR3: CASSLSGDEDTQYF; DNA: TGCGCCAGCAGCTTGTCAGGGGATGAAGATACGCAGTATTTT; V: TRBV5-1; D: NA; J: TRBJ2-3; size: NA
CDR3: CASSSIPGQNYGYTF; DNA: TGTGCCAGTAGTTCAATTCCGGGACAGAACTATGGCTACACCTTC; V: TRBV19; D: TRBD1; J: TRBJ1-2; size: NA
CDR3: CASSADLARQPQHF; DNA: TGTGCCAGCAGCGCGGACTTAGCCCGTCAGCCCCAGCATTTT; V: TRBV7-2; D: NA; J: TRBJ1-5; size: NA
CDR3: CASSRDNHNSPLHF; DNA: TGTGCCAGCAGTCGGGACAATCACAATTCACCCCTCCACTTT; V: TRBV6-6; D: NA; J: TRBJ1-6; size: NA
CDR3: CASSTRDRGPDTEAFF; DNA: TGTGCCAGCAGTACCCGGGACAGGGGGCCGGACACTGAAGCTTTCTTT; V: TRBV27; D: TRBD1; J: TRBJ1-1; size: NA
CDR3: CASSLTAGFTGELFF; DNA: TGTGCCAGCAGTCTAACCGCAGGCTTCACCGGGGAGCTGTTTTTT; V: TRBV7-6; D: NA; J: TRBJ2-2; size: once
CDR3: CASSSQGARGYTF; DNA: TGTGCCAGCAGCTCCCAGGGGGCAAGAGGCTACACCTTC; V: TRBV28; D: TRBD1; J: TRBJ1-2; size: NA